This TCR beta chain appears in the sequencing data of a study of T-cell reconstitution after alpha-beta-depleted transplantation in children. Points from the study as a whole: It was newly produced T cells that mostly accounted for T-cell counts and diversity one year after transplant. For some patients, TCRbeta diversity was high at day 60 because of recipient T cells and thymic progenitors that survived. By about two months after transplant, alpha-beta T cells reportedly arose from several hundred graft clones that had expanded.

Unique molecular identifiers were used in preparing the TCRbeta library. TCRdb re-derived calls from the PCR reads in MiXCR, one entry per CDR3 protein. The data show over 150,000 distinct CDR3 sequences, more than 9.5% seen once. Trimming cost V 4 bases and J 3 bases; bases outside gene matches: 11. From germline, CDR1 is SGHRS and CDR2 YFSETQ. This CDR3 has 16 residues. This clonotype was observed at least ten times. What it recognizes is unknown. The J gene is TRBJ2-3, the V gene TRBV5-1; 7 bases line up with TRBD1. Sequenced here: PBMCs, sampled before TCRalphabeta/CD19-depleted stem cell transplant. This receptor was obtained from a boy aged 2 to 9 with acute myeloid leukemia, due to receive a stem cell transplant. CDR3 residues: CASSRTRDSGTDTQYF. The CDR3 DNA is TGCGCCAGCAGCAGGACGAGGGACAGCGGAACAGATACGCAGTATTTT.